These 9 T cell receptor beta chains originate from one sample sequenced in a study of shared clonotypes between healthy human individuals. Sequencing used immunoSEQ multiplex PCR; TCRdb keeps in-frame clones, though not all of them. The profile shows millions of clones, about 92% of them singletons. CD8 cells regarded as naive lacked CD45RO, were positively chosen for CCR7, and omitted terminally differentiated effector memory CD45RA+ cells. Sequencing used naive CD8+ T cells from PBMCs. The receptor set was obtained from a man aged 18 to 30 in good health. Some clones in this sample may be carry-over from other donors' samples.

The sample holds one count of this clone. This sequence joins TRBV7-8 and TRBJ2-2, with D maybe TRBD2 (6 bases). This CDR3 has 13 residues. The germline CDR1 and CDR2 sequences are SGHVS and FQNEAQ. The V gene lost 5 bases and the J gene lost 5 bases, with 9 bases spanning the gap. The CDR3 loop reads CASSPTRTGELFF. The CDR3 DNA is TGTGCCAGCAGCCCGACTAGGACCGGGGAGCTGTTTTTT.

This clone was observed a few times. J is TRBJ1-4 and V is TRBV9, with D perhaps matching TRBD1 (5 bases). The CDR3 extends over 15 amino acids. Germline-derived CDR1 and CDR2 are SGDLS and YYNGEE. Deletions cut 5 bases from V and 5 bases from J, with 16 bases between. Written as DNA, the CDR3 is TGTGCCAGCAGTCCCGAGACAGCCGGAAATGAAAAACTGTTTTTT. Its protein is CASSPETAGNEKLFF.

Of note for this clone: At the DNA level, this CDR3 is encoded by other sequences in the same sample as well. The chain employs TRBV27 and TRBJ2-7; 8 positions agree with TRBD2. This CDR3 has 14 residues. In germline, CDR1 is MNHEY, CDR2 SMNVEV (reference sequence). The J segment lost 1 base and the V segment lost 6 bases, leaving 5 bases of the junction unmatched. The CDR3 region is CASSLSGNSYEQYF. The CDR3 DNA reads TGTGCCAGCAGCCTTAGCGGGAATTCCTACGAGCAGTACTTC.

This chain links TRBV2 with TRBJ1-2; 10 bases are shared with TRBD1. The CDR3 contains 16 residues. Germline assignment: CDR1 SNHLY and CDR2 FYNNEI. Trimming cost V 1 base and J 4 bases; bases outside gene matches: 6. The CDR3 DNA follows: TGTGCCAGCAGTGAAGTCGGGACAGGGGAGGCCTATGGCTACACCTTC. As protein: CASSEVGTGEAYGYTF.

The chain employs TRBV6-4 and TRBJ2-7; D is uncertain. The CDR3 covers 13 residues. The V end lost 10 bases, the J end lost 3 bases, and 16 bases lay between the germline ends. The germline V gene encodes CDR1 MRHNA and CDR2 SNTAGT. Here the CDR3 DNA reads TGTGCCATTCCCCAGGCTCAACGCTACGAGCAGTACTTC. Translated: CAIPQAQRYEQYF.

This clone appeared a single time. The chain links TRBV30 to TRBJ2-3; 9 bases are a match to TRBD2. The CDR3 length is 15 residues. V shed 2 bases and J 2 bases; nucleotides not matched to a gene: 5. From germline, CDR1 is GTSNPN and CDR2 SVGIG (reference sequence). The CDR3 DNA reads TGTGCCTGGAGTCCCCTAGCGGGAATCACAGATACGCAGTATTTT. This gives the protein CAWSPLAGITDTQYF.

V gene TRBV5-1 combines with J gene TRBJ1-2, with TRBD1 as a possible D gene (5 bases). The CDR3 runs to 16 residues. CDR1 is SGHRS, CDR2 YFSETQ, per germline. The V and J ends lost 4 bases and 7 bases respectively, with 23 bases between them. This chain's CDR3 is CASSPDLYRREAGYTF. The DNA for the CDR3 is TGCGCCAGCAGCCCAGACCTCTACAGGCGCGAGGCTGGCTACACCTTC.

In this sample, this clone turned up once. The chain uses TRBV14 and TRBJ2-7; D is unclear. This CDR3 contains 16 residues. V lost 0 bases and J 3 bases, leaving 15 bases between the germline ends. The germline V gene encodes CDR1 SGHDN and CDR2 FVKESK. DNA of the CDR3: TGTGCCAGCAGCCAAGATGGGAATCTAGGAAGCTACGAGCAGTACTTC. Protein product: CASSQDGNLGSYEQYF.

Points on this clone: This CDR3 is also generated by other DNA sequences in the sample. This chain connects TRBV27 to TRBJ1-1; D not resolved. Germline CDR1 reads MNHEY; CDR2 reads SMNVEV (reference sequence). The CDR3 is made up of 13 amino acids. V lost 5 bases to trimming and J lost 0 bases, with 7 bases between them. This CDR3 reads CASSPALNTEAFF. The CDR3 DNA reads TGTGCCAGCAGTCCCGCTCTGAACACTGAAGCTTTCTTT.